This T cell receptor beta chain appears in the sequencing data of a study of CD8 T cells in Susac syndrome. Healthy donors served as the controls. They were matched for age and sex. TEMRA cells were FACS-enriched and CD8+ and CD4+ T cells negatively isolated. Random hexamers were used to reverse transcribe the RNA input (about 0.5 to 1 ug). It was immunoSEQ multiplex PCR that amplified TCR beta CDR3 across 54 Vbeta and 13 Jbeta. From the immunoSEQ multiplex PCR reads, TCRdb called clonotypes with MiXCR, one entry per CDR3 protein. There are around 50,000 distinct CDR3 sequences in the sample; 92% occur only once, and around 0.38% lies in the top ten. Study conclusions and caveats: The study recognized that its TCR sequencing and HLA analysis covered a relatively small number of individuals.

Concerning this clonotype: Antigen unknown.

This CDR3 contains 13 residues. Germline V gene lookup returns CDR1 SGHAT and CDR2 FQNNGV. Trimming stripped 1 base from V and 3 bases from J, with 7 bases between. The chain uses TRBV11-2 and TRBJ2-7; no clear D gene. The source material was CD8+ T cells from PBMCs. The TCR sequence derives from a human donor in good health. CDR3 sequence: CASSLVPNYEQYF. The CDR3 bases are TGTGCCAGCAGCTTAGTACCCAACTACGAGCAGTACTTC.